This is a list of T cell receptor beta chains from one sample in a study of OX40 agonist ivuxolimab in advanced cancers. Only in-frame clones appear in the TCRdb table, and some are missing; sequencing was by immunoSEQ multiplex PCR. The sample gives roughly 62,000 clones, roughly 88% of which show up once; about 2.7% is in the top ten. Source: CD4+ or CD8+ T cells sorted from blood, taken in a trial of the OX40 agonist ivuxolimab. The receptor set was obtained from an adult with an advanced solid tumor such as melanoma, head and neck, liver or kidney cancer. CDR3s include the opening cysteine and the closing phenylalanine or tryptophan. Fields, in order: clone size, V gene, J gene, D gene, CDR3 protein, CDR3 DNA. A D gene is named only where the DNA matches it firmly. Size tells how often a clone was seen (once, few, many) or the class of an expanded clone, and some rows leave it out.

>-|TRBV28|TRBJ2-3|TRBD2
CASSLSGLAGAGTQYF
TGTGCCAGCAGTTTATCGGGACTAGCGGGGGCGGGTACGCAGTATTTT
>-|TRBV6-1|TRBJ2-5|TRBD2
CASSEGLAGAWETQYF
TGTGCCAGCAGTGAAGGGCTAGCGGGGGCCTGGGAGACCCAGTACTTC
>-|TRBV14|TRBJ2-7|TRBD2
CASSRFSTHSGGSGEQYF
TGTGCCAGCAGCCGATTCTCGACTCATAGCGGGGGCTCGGGCGAGCAGTACTTC
>-|TRBV19|TRBJ2-3|-
CASKKGRTDTQYF
TGTGCCAGTAAAAAGGGTCGCACAGATACGCAGTATTTT
>-|TRBV7-9|TRBJ1-1|TRBD1
CASSLAGGDEAFF
TGTGCCAGCAGCTTAGCAGGGGGCGATGAAGCTTTCTTT
>-|TRBV7-9|TRBJ1-3|-
CASRQGISGNTIYF
TGTGCCAGCAGGCAAGGGATCTCTGGAAACACCATATATTTT
>-|TRBV5-1|TRBJ2-1|-
CASSLAGGRLNEQFF
TGCGCCAGCAGCTTGGCCGGGGGGCGCCTCAATGAGCAGTTCTTC
>-|TRBV10-3|TRBJ1-5|-
CAQEQIKGGQPQHF
TGTGCCCAGGAACAAATTAAGGGGGGTCAGCCCCAGCATTTT
>-|TRBV6-1|TRBJ1-5|TRBD1
CASTQADREGPQHF
TGTGCCAGCACCCAGGCTGACAGGGAGGGGCCCCAGCATTTT
>-|TRBV7-8|TRBJ2-5|-
CASSLGLSQETQYF
TGTGCCAGCAGCCTAGGACTGAGTCAAGAGACCCAGTACTTC
>once|TRBV19|TRBJ1-5|-
CASTLHPGRHNQPQHF
TGTGCCAGTACCCTCCACCCCGGCAGACACAATCAGCCCCAGCATTTT
>-|TRBV4-3|TRBJ2-1|-
CASSQDWGDQQFF
TGCGCCAGCAGCCAAGATTGGGGGGATCAACAGTTCTTC
>once|TRBV5-6|TRBJ1-2|-
CASSSRGPGYTF
TGTGCCAGCAGCTCCAGGGGCCCCGGCTACACCTTC
>-|TRBV6-1|TRBJ2-6|-
CASSATAGAAGANVLTF
TGTGCCAGCAGTGCCACGGCCGGGGCAGCTGGGGCCAACGTCCTGACTTTC
>-|TRBV6-5|TRBJ1-4|-
CASSGAPQREKLFF
TGTGCCAGCAGCGGGGCCCCTCAAAGGGAAAAACTGTTTTTT
>-|TRBV19|TRBJ1-4|TRBD1
CASRPGQGDEKLFF
TGTGCCAGTCGACCGGGACAGGGAGATGAAAAACTGTTTTTT
>-|TRBV10-2|TRBJ1-2|-
CASCRETNYGYTF
TGCGCCAGTTGTCGGGAGACAAACTATGGCTACACCTTC
>-|TRBV6-6|TRBJ2-5|TRBD1
CASAKGQGGETQYF
TGTGCCAGCGCCAAAGGACAGGGTGGGGAGACCCAGTACTTC
>-|TRBV5-1|TRBJ1-1|-
CASSWGLGTRNTEAFF
TGCGCCAGCAGCTGGGGGCTGGGGACAAGGAACACTGAAGCTTTCTTT
>once|TRBV11-3|TRBJ2-1|TRBD2
CASSPWEGPYNEQFF
TGTGCCAGCAGCCCCTGGGAGGGGCCCTACAATGAGCAGTTCTTC
>-|TRBV5-4|TRBJ2-3|-
CASTQGGPRTDTQYF
TGTGCCAGCACCCAAGGCGGCCCTCGGACAGATACGCAGTATTTT
>-|TRBV9|TRBJ2-7|TRBD2
CASSVGSGGTYEQYF
TGTGCCAGCAGCGTAGGTAGCGGGGGGACCTACGAGCAGTACTTC
>-|TRBV7-6|TRBJ2-7|TRBD1
CASSSTGRYEQYF
TGTGCCAGCAGTTCGACAGGGCGGTACGAGCAGTACTTC
>-|TRBV30|TRBJ2-3|-
CAWSVRAHTQYF
TGTGCCTGGAGTGTACGGGCCCATACGCAGTATTTT
>-|TRBV5-1|TRBJ1-1|-
CASSRVSGGTEAFF
TGCGCCAGCAGCCGGGTCAGCGGGGGCACTGAAGCTTTCTTT
>-|TRBV23-1|TRBJ2-7|-
CASSQSGDFYEQYF
TGCGCCAGCAGTCAATCCGGGGACTTCTACGAGCAGTACTTC
>-|TRBV11-2|TRBJ1-2|TRBD1
CASSRTGARGYTF
TGTGCCAGCAGCCGGACAGGGGCTAGGGGCTACACCTTC
>-|TRBV29-1|TRBJ2-5|TRBD1
CSVGGDRGRETQYF
TGCAGCGTCGGAGGGGACAGGGGGCGAGAGACCCAGTACTTC
>-|TRBV30|TRBJ2-7|-
CAWCEQGYSPLHF
TGTGCCTGGTGCGAGCAGGGGTATTCACCCCTCCACTTC
>-|TRBV30|TRBJ1-5|TRBD1
CAWSPGQGRGFYSNQPQHF
TGTGCCTGGAGCCCAGGACAGGGTAGGGGGTTTTATAGCAATCAGCCCCAGCATTTT
>-|TRBV28|TRBJ1-5|TRBD1
CASRSADRGRGQPQHF
TGTGCCAGCAGATCCGCAGACAGGGGGCGCGGTCAGCCCCAGCATTTT
>-|TRBV30|TRBJ1-6|-
CAWSGGGGSSYNSPLHF
TGTGCCTGGAGTGGCGGGGGGGGGAGCTCCTATAATTCACCCCTCCACTTT
>-|TRBV10-3|TRBJ1-2|TRBD1
CAISEGTASYYGYTF
TGTGCCATCAGTGAGGGGACAGCTTCTTACTATGGCTACACCTTC
>-|TRBV19|TRBJ2-3|TRBD2
CASSDVGGAGTDTQYF
TGTGCCAGTAGTGACGTCGGGGGGGCTGGCACAGATACGCAGTATTTT
>few|TRBV10-3|TRBJ1-2|-
CAISEDRQGYGYTF
TGTGCCATCAGTGAGGACAGGCAGGGCTATGGCTACACCTTC
>-|TRBV29-1|TRBJ2-7|TRBD1
CSVPGTGFFGGSEQYF
TGCAGCGTCCCCGGGACAGGGTTTTTCGGGGGTTCAGAGCAGTACTTC
>-|TRBV23-1|TRBJ2-2|TRBD1
CASSQSGQGWTGELFF
TGCGCCAGCAGTCAATCGGGACAGGGCTGGACCGGGGAGCTGTTTTTT
>once|TRBV2|TRBJ2-1|TRBD2
CASSVAGAPYNEQFF
TGTGCCAGCAGTGTAGCGGGGGCGCCCTACAATGAGCAGTTCTTC
>few|TRBV18|TRBJ2-7|-
CASSLSMTGFSYEQYF
TGTGCCAGCTCACTGAGTATGACAGGATTCTCCTACGAGCAGTACTTC